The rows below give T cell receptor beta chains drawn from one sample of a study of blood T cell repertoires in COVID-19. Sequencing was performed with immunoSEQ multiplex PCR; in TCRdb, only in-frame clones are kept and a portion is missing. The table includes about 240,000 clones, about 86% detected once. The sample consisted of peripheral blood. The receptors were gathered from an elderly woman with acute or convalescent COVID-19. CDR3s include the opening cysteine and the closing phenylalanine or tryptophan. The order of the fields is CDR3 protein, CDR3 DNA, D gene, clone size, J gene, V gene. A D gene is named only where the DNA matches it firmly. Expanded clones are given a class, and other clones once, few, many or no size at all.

CASSPSRGGTEAFF TGTGCCAGCAGCCCATCCAGGGGTGGTACTGAAGCTTTCTTT . . TRBJ1-1 TRBV6-5
CASSQEASGGFPHF TGTGCCAGCAGCCAAGAGGCCTCGGGGGGGTTTCCGCATTTT TRBD2 . TRBJ2-3 TRBV3-1/TRBV3-2
CASSRTGQQETQYF TGTGCCAGCAGTCGTACAGGCCAGCAAGAGACCCAGTACTTC . . TRBJ2-5 TRBV28
CASSSTGGPEAFF TGTGCCAGCAGCTCAACAGGGGGCCCTGAAGCTTTCTTT TRBD1 . TRBJ1-1 TRBV7-2
CASSQGAGQGRYEQYF TGTGCCAGCAGCCAAGGGGCTGGACAGGGTAGATACGAGCAGTACTTC TRBD1 . TRBJ2-7 TRBV5-6
CASSVDQGADTQYF TGTGCCAGCAGCGTAGACCAGGGCGCAGATACGCAGTATTTT . . TRBJ2-3 TRBV9
CASSVSQAPGGNTIYF TGTGCCAGCAGCGTATCACAGGCCCCAGGGGGAAACACCATATATTTT . . TRBJ1-3 TRBV9
CASSQDPGQFRGTF TGTGCCAGCAGCCAAGATCCAGGACAGTTCCGCGGCACCTTC . . TRBJ1-2 TRBV4-2
CASSPSFSRDNEQFF TGTGCCAGCAGCCCGAGCTTTTCGAGGGACAATGAGCAGTTCTTC . once TRBJ2-1 TRBV3-1/TRBV3-2
CASSLGQVEQPQHF TGTGCCAGCAGTTTGGGACAGGTTGAGCAGCCCCAGCATTTT TRBD1 few TRBJ1-5 TRBV28
CASSFYGGRSTEAFF TGTGCCAGCAGTTTTTACGGGGGGAGAAGCACTGAAGCTTTCTTT . . TRBJ1-1 TRBV5-6
CASSRGWRGETYNEQFF TGTGCCAGTAGTCGTGGGTGGAGGGGAGAGACCTACAATGAGCAGTTCTTC . . TRBJ2-1 TRBV19
CASRASTGFDYGYTF TGTGCCAGCAGAGCATCGACAGGGTTTGACTATGGCTACACCTTC TRBD1 . TRBJ1-2 TRBV27
CASSTNAGSRETQYF TGTGCCAGCAGTACTAACGCGGGGTCACGAGAGACCCAGTACTTC . once TRBJ2-5 TRBV28
CASSVVRVNGNTIYF TGTGCCAGCAGCGTAGTCAGGGTGAACGGAAACACCATATATTTT . . TRBJ1-3 TRBV9
CASTRGRANSPLHF TGTGCCAGCACTAGGGGCCGGGCGAATTCACCCCTCCACTTT . . TRBJ1-6 TRBV6-5
CASSVGSVSGNTIYF TGTGCCAGCAGCGTAGGGAGCGTGTCAGGAAACACCATATATTTT . . TRBJ1-3 TRBV9
CASSQWRHGYTF TGTGCCAGCAGCCAATGGCGGCATGGCTACACCTTC . once TRBJ1-2 TRBV14
CASSPARANEKLFF TGTGCCAGCTCCCCCGCCCGGGCTAATGAAAAACTGTTTTTT . . TRBJ1-4 TRBV6-5
CAWSITRSSNYGYTF TGTGCCTGGAGTATAACACGTTCGTCTAACTATGGCTACACCTTC . . TRBJ1-2 TRBV30
CASSLEPRDNEQFF TGTGCCAGCAGCTTAGAGCCCAGGGACAATGAGCAGTTCTTC . . TRBJ2-1 TRBV11-2
CASSLDPQGAAGNTIYF TGCGCCAGCAGCTTGGACCCACAGGGGGCAGCTGGAAACACCATATATTTT TRBD1 once TRBJ1-3 TRBV5-1
CAAGTWRNTEAFF TGTGCCGCCGGAACTTGGAGGAACACTGAAGCTTTCTTT . . TRBJ1-1 TRBV19
CSVAGFYNEQFF TGCAGCGTTGCAGGGTTCTACAATGAGCAGTTCTTC . . TRBJ2-1 TRBV29-1
CASRLGQGSGYTF TGTGCCAGCAGACTGGGACAGGGAAGTGGCTACACCTTC TRBD1 . TRBJ1-2 TRBV3-1/TRBV3-2
CASRQGPDTQYF TGTGCCAGCAGACAGGGGCCAGATACGCAGTATTTT TRBD1 . TRBJ2-3 TRBV2
CASSRTGNYGYTF TGTGCCAGCTCACGGACAGGGAACTATGGCTACACCTTC TRBD1 . TRBJ1-2 TRBV18
CASSLRQGLGDSNQPQHF TGCGCCAGCAGCCTCCGACAGGGTCTAGGGGATAGCAATCAGCCCCAGCATTTT TRBD1 . TRBJ1-5 TRBV4-1
CASSHDRGRGYTF TGCGCCAGCAGTCACGACAGGGGGCGAGGCTACACCTTC TRBD1 . TRBJ1-2 TRBV4-1